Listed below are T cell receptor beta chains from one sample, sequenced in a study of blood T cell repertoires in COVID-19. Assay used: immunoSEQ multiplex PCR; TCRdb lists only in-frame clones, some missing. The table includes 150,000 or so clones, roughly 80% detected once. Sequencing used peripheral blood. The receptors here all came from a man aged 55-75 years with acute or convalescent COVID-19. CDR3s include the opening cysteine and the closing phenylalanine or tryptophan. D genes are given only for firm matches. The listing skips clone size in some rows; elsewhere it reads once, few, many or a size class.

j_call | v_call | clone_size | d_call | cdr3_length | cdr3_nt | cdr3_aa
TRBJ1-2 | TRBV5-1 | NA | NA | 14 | TGCGCCAGCAGCTTTCGGCAGGGTAACTATGGCTACACCTTC | CASSFRQGNYGYTF
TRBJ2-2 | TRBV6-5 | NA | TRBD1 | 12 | TGTGCCCAGGGGGCGCATACCGGGGAGCTGTTTTTT | CAQGAHTGELFF
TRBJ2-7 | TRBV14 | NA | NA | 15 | TGTGCCAGCAGCCAGACATCTCTGAGCTCCTACGAGCAGTACTTC | CASSQTSLSSYEQYF
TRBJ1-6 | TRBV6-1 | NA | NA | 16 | TGTGCCAGCAGTGAGCTTAGAGGGGGCTATAATTCACCCCTCCACTTT | CASSELRGGYNSPLHF
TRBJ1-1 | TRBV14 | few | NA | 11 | TGTGCCAGCAGCTCGGGACAATTGGCTTTCTTT | CASSSGQLAFF
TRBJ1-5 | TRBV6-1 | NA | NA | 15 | TGTGCCAGCAGTGATCTGGGGGGAAGCAATCAGCCCCAGCATTTT | CASSDLGGSNQPQHF
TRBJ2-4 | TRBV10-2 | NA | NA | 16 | TGCGCCAGCAGTGAGTCCGCTCAGGTTACCAAAAACATTCAGTACTTC | CASSESAQVTKNIQYF
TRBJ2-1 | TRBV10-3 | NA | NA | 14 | TGTGCCATCAGCCCCCGCGGGGCTCGGAATGAGCAGTTCTTC | CAISPRGARNEQFF
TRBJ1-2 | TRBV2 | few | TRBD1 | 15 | TGTGCCAGCAGTGCCAGGACAGGGGGATTCTATGGCTACACCTTC | CASSARTGGFYGYTF
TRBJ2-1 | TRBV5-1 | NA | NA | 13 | TGCGCCAGCAGCCAGGGGATAGGCAATGAGCAGTTCTTC | CASSQGIGNEQFF
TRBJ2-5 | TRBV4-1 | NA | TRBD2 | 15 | TGCGCCAGCAGCCAAGGGGGACTAGCGGGAGAGACCCAGTACTTC | CASSQGGLAGETQYF
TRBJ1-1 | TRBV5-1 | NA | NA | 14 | TGCGCCAGCAGCTCCGGACACCGGAACACTGAAGCTTTCTTT | CASSSGHRNTEAFF
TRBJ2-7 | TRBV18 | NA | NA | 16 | TGTGCCAGCTCTCTGGGCGGAGGGGCTCCCCCCTACGAGCAGTACTTC | CASSLGGGAPPYEQYF
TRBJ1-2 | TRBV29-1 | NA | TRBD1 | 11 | TGCAGCGTGGGGACAGGGACGGGCTACACCTTC | CSVGTGTGYTF
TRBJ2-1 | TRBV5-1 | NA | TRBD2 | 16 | TGCGCCAGCAGCTTGGATGGGACTAGCGGATACAATGAGCAGTTCTTC | CASSLDGTSGYNEQFF
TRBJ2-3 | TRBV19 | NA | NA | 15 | TGTGCCAGTAGTATAGGCGGGGGCCGCACAGATACGCAGTATTTT | CASSIGGGRTDTQYF
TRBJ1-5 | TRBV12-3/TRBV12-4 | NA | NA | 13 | TGTGCCAGCAGTTTGTCTCGGGATCAGCCCCAGCATTTT | CASSLSRDQPQHF
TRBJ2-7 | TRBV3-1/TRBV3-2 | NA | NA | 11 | TGTGCCAGCAGCTTATTCTACGAGCAGTACTTC | CASSLFYEQYF
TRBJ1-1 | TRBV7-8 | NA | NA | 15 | TGTGCCAGCAGCTTAGTATTTCAGATGAACACTGAAGCTTTCTTT | CASSLVFQMNTEAFF
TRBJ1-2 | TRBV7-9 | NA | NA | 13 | TGTGCCAGCAGCCCACGGGCAGGGAATGGCTACACCTTC | CASSPRAGNGYTF
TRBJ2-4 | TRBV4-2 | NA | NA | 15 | TGTGCCAGCAGCCAAGACCTAGTGGGCAAAAACATTCAGTACTTC | CASSQDLVGKNIQYF